This TCR beta chain was retrieved from a study of blood T cell repertoires in COVID-19. Study context: Samples taken during acute and convalescent COVID-19 were collected in the United States, Italy and Spain.

V was shortened by 5 bases and J by 7 bases, with 11 bases between the two germline ends. The CDR3 consists of 12 residues. Per the original methods: By means of reference gene primer amplification, nucleated cell counts were estimated. The data were produced by immunoSEQ multiplex PCR, yet TCRdb's version contains in-frame clones alone and is incomplete. Clone size and the V and J calls come from that table; the DNA yielded D and trimming. The sample records 380,000 or so clones, roughly 90% being singletons. The origin of this receptor is a woman in her thirties or forties with acute COVID-19. Material: PBMCs or T cells enriched from blood (not recorded which). The rearrangement uses TRBV12-3 or TRBV12-4 and TRBJ1-1; D is ambiguous. The CDR3 nucleotides are TGTGCCAGCAGTCCCGGCGGCCGTGAAGCTTTCTTT. This codes for CASSPGGREAFF.